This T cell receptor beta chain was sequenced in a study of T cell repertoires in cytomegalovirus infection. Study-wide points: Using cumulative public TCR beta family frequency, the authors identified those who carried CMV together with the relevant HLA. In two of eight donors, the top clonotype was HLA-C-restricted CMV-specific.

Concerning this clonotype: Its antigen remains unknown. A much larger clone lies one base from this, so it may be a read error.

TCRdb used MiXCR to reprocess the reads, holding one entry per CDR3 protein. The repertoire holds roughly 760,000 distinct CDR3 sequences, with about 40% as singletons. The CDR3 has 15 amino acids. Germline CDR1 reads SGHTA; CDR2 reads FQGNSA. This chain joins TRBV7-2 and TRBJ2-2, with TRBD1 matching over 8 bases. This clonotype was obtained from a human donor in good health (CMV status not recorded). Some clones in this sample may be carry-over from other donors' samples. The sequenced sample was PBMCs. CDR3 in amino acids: CASSLQGARTVELFF. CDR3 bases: TGTGCCAGCAGCTTACAGGGGGCTCGGACCGTGGAGCTGTTTTTT.